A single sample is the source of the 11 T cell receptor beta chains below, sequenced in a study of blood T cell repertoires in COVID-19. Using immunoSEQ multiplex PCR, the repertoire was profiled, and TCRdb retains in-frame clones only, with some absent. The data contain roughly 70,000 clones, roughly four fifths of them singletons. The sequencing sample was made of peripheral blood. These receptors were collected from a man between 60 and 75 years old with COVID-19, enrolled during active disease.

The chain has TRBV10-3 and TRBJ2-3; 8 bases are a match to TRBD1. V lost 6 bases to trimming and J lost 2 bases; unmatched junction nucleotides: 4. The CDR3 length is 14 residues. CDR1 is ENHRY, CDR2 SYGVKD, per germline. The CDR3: CAISEQGDTDTQYF. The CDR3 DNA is TGTGCCATCAGCGAACAGGGGGACACAGATACGCAGTATTTT.

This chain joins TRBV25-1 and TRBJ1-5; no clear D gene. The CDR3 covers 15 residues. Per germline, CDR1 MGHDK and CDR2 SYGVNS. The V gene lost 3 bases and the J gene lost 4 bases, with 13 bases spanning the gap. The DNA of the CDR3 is TGTGCCAGCAGTGATGCCGGCGGCGGAAATCAGCCCCAGCATTTT. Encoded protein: CASSDAGGGNQPQHF. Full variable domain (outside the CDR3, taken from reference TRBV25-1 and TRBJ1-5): EADIYQTPRYLVIGTGKKITLECSQTMGHDKMYWYQQDPGMELHLIHYSYGVNSTEKGDLSSESTVSRIRTEHFPLTLESARPSHTSQYLCASSDAGGGNQPQHFGDGTRLSIL.

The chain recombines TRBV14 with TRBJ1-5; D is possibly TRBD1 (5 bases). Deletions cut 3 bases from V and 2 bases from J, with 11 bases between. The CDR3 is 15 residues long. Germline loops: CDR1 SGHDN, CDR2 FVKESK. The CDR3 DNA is TGTGCCAGCAGCCAGGCGGGGCCCCGCAATCAGCCCCAGCATTTT. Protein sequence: CASSQAGPRNQPQHF.

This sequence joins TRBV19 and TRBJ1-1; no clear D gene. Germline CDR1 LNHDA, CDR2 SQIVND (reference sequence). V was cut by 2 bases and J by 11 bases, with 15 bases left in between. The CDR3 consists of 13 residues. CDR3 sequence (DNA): TGTGCCAGTAGTATATCTCGGCGAGGTCCCGCTTTCTTT. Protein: CASSISRRGPAFF.

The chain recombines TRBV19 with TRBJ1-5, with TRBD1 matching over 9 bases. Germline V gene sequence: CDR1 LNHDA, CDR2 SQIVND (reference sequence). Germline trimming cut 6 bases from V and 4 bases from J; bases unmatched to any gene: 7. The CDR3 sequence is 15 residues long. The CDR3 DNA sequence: TGTGCCAGTAGCCTGGGGACAGGGTTGAATCAGCCCCAGCATTTT. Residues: CASSLGTGLNQPQHF.

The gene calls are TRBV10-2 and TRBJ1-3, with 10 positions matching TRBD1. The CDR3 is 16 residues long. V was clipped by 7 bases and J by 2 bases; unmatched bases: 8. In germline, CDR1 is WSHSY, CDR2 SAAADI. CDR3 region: CASIGTGVSTGNTIYF. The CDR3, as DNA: TGCGCCAGCATCGGGACAGGGGTTTCAACTGGAAACACCATATATTTT.

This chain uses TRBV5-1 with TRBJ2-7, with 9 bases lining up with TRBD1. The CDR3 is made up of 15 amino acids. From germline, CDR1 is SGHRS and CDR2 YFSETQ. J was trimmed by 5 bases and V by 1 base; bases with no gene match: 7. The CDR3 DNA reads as TGCGCCAGCAGCTTGATGGGACAGGGTTCTAACGAGCAGTACTTC. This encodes CASSLMGQGSNEQYF.

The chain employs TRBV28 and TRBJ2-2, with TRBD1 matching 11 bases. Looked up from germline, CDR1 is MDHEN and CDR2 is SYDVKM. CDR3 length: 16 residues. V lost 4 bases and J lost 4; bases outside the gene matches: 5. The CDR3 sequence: CASSSPGQGGTGELFF. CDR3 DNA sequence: TGTGCCAGCAGTTCCCCGGGACAGGGGGGCACCGGGGAGCTGTTTTTT.

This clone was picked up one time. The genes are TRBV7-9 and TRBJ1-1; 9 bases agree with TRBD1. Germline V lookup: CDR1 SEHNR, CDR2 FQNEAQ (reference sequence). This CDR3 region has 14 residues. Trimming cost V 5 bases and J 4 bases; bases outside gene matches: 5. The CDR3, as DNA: TGTGCCAGCAGCCCAGGACAGGGGTCCACTGAAGCTTTCTTT. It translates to CASSPGQGSTEAFF.

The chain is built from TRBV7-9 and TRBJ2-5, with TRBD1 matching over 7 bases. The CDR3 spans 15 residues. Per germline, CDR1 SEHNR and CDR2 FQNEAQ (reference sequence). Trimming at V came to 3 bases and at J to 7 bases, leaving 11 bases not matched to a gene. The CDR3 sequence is CASSFWTGARGTQYF. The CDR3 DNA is TGTGCCAGCAGCTTTTGGACAGGAGCTCGGGGGACCCAGTACTTC. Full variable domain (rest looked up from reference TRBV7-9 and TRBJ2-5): DTGVSQNPRHKITKRGQNVTFRCDPISEHNRLYWYRQTLGQGPEFLTYFQNEAQLEKSRLLSDRFSAERPKGSFSTLEIQRTEQGDSAMYLCASSFWTGARGTQYFGPGTRLLVL.

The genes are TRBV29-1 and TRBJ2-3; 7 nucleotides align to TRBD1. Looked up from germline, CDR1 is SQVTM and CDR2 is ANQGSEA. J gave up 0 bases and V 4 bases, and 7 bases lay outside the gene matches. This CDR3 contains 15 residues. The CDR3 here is CSVGGQDTSTDTQYF. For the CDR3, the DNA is TGCAGCGTTGGAGGACAGGACACTAGCACAGATACGCAGTATTTT.